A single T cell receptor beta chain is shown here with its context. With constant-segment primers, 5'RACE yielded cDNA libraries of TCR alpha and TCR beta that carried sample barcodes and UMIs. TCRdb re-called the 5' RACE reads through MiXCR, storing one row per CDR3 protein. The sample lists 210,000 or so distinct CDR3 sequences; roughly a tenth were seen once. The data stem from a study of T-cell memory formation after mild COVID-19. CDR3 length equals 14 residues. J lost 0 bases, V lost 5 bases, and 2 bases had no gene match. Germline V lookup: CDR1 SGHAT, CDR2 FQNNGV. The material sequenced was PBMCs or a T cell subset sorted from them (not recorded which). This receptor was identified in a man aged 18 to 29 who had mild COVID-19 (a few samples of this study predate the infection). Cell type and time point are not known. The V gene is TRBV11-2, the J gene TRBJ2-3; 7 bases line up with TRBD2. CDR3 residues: CASSRLASTDTQYF. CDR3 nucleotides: TGTGCCAGCAGCCGACTAGCTAGCACAGATACGCAGTATTTT.